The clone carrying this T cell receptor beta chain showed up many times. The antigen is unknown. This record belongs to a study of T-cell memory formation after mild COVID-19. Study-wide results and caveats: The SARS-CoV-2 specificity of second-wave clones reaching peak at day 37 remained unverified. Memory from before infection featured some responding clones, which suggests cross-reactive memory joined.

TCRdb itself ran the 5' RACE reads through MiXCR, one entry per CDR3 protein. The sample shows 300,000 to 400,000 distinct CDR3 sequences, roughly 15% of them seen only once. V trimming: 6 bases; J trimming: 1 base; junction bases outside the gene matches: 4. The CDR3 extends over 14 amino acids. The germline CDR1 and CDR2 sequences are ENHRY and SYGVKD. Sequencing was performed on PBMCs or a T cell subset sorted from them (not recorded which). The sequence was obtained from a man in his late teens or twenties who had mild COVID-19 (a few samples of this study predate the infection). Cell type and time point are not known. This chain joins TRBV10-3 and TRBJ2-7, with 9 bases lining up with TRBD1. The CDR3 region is CAIRGQGSSYEQYF. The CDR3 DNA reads TGTGCCATCAGGGGACAGGGAAGTTCCTACGAGCAGTACTTC.